The 9 T cell receptor beta chains reported below all come from one sample, sequenced in a study of identical twins. Using its own MiXCR run on the 5' RACE reads, TCRdb lists one record per CDR3 protein. The table shows 200,000 to 250,000 distinct CDR3 sequences, with 5.5% to 7% occurring only once. This sample also appeared in a second study, on yellow fever vaccine responses in identical twins.

Sequenced: memory (CD45RO+) T cells sorted from blood. The source is a woman younger than 30 in good health.

This clonotype was recorded many times. This chain uses TRBV10-3 with TRBJ2-3, with 7 bases that match TRBD1. CDR1 and CDR2 from the germline V gene are ENHRY and SYGVKD. This CDR3 region has 14 residues. V dropped 7 bases and J dropped 3; count of bases not matched to a gene: 7. The CDR3 region has the DNA TGTGCCATCACCGAGGGGGCAGGGACAGATACGCAGTATTTT. It translates to CAITEGAGTDTQYF.

Only a few counts were recorded for this clonotype. This chain uses TRBV10-3 with TRBJ2-1; TRBD2 aligns across 9 bases. Trimming cost V 4 bases and J 6 bases; bases outside gene matches: 4. Germline loops: CDR1 ENHRY, CDR2 SYGVKD. The CDR3 runs to 14 residues. The CDR3 region is CAISGGGDSNEQFF. CDR3 DNA: TGTGCCATCAGTGGCGGGGGGGATAGCAATGAGCAGTTCTTC.

This clonotype occurred many times. J is TRBJ2-3 and V is TRBV6-6, with 7 bases fitting TRBD1. V was pared by 8 bases and J by 5 bases, with 7 bases of the junction left unmatched. The germline gives CDR1 MNHNY, CDR2 SVGAGI (reference sequence). This CDR3 is 13 amino acids long. CDR3 protein: CASGLTGKDTQYF. CDR3 DNA sequence: TGTGCCAGCGGATTGACAGGGAAAGATACGCAGTATTTT.

This clonotype was seen at least ten times. The chain joins TRBV12-3 or TRBV12-4 to TRBJ2-2; TRBD2 matches at 9 bases. Germline trimming cut 6 bases from V and 3 bases from J; bases unmatched to any gene: 8. The CDR3 runs 16 residues. This CDR3 reads CASRRRTSDDTGELFF. As DNA, the CDR3 is TGTGCCAGCAGACGAAGGACTAGCGATGACACCGGGGAGCTGTTTTTT.

This clonotype has at least ten counts. This sequence joins TRBV5-1 and TRBJ2-6; either TRBD1 or TRBD2 may fit D (6 bases each). Trimming shortened V by 3 bases and J by 3 bases, and 13 bases separated the two germline ends. There are 16 residues in the CDR3. CDR1 and CDR2 from the germline V gene are SGHRS and YFSETQ. The CDR3 region has the DNA TGCGCCAGCAGCTCCGGGGGCGGCTTTGGGGCCAACGTCCTGACTTTC. Protein sequence: CASSSGGGFGANVLTF.

This clonotype was found many times. The rearrangement joins TRBV29-1 to TRBJ2-1; D is unclear. Germline V gene lookup returns CDR1 SQVTM and CDR2 ANQGSEA. The CDR3 totals 14 residues. The V and J ends lost 0 bases and 6 bases respectively, with 12 bases between them. CDR3 residues: CSVEDSRHSNEQFF. For the CDR3, the DNA is TGCAGCGTTGAAGATTCTAGGCACTCCAATGAGCAGTTCTTC.

This clonotype was detected ten times or more. The chain joins TRBV7-2 to TRBJ1-4; tentative D call: TRBD1 (5 bases). CDR3 length equals 16 residues. Germline CDR1 SGHTA, CDR2 FQGNSA. V was pared by 1 base and J by 0 bases, with 9 bases between. As DNA, the CDR3 is TGTGCCAGCAGCTTAGTAGCCAGGGCAACTAATGAAAAACTGTTTTTT. It specifies CASSLVARATNEKLFF.

This clonotype was seen only once. The V and J genes are TRBV20-1 and TRBJ2-6; no definite D call. Trimming stripped 5 bases from V and 0 bases from J, with 14 bases between. The germline V gene has CDR1 DFQATT and CDR2 SNEGSKA (reference sequence). This CDR3 contains 16 residues. CDR3 in DNA: TGCAGTGCTTATCCTCTTACCCGCTCTGGGGCCAACGTCCTGACTTTC. This translates into CSAYPLTRSGANVLTF.

V usage is TRBV6-1 and J usage is TRBJ2-1, with 12 bases aligning to TRBD2. This CDR3 region has 13 residues. V lost 6 bases and J lost 9; bases outside the gene matches: 3. Germline loops: CDR1 MNHNS, CDR2 SASEGT. In nucleotides, the CDR3 is TGTGCCAGCAGGGCTAGCGGGGGGGGTGAGCAGTTCTTC. Its translation is CASRASGGGEQFF.